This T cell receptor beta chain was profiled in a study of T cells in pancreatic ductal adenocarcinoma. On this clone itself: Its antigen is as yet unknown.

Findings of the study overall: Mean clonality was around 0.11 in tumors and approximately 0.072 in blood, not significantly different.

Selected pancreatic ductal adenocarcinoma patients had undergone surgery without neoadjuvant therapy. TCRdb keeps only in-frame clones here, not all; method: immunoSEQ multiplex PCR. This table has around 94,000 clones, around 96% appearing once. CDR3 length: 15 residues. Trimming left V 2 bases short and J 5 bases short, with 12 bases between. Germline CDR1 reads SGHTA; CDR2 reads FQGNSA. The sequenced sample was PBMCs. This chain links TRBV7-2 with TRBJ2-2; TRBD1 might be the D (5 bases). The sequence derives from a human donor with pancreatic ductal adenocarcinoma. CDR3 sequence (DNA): TGTGCCAGCAGCTTAAGGGGTCGGCTAACCGGGGAGCTGTTTTTT. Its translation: CASSLRGRLTGELFF.